This is a list of T cell receptor beta chains from one sample in a study of TIL therapy for anti-PD-1-resistant metastatic lung cancer. Assay: immunoSEQ multiplex PCR; the TCRdb copy retains only in-frame clones and omits some. This table has about 52,000 clones, roughly 78% appearing once. The specimen comprised blood, sampled at baseline. The receptors originated from a woman between 25 and 80 years old with non-small cell lung cancer. The CDR3 runs from the conserved cysteine through the conserved F or W. D genes are given only for firm matches. Expanded clones are given a class, and other clones once, few, many or no size at all.

TRBV10-1	TRBJ2-1	TRBD2	.	CASSEDPGGAYNEQFF	TGCGCCAGCAGTGAGGACCCGGGGGGGGCCTACAATGAGCAGTTCTTC
TRBV30	TRBJ1-3	.	few	CAWRTGVDGNTIYF	TGTGCCTGGCGAACGGGGGTGGACGGAAACACCATATATTTT
TRBV29-1	TRBJ1-1	.	.	CSVKQGMKTEAFF	TGCAGCGTTAAACAGGGAATGAAGACTGAAGCTTTCTTT
TRBV6-1	TRBJ2-1	.	.	CASRKDGTYNEQFF	TGTGCCAGCAGGAAGGACGGGACCTACAATGAGCAGTTCTTC
TRBV7-6	TRBJ2-1	TRBD2	.	CASSFLGTSRNEQFF	TGTGCCAGCAGCTTCCTTGGGACTAGCAGGAATGAGCAGTTCTTC
TRBV19	TRBJ2-5	TRBD2	.	CASSKAGVGETQYF	TGTGCCAGTAGTAAAGCGGGAGTTGGGGAGACCCAGTACTTC
TRBV7-2	TRBJ2-1	.	.	CASSLYQERHNEQFF	TGTGCCAGCAGCTTATATCAGGAGCGACACAATGAGCAGTTCTTC
TRBV7-8	TRBJ2-1	.	.	CASSLGWRRGGSSYNEQFF	TGTGCCAGCAGCTTAGGGTGGCGGCGGGGAGGAAGCTCCTACAATGAGCAGTTCTTC
TRBV9	TRBJ1-4	.	.	CASSVGGGGPEKLFF	TGTGCCAGCAGCGTAGGTGGCGGAGGACCTGAAAAACTGTTTTTT
TRBV29-1	TRBJ2-5	.	.	CSVDMADQETQYF	TGCAGCGTTGACATGGCGGACCAAGAGACCCAGTACTTC
TRBV7-4	TRBJ1-1	TRBD1	.	CASSLARTGRNTEAFF	TGTGCCAGCAGCTTAGCAAGGACAGGGCGTAACACTGAAGCTTTCTTT
TRBV14	TRBJ1-2	.	.	CASSQNRYTDSSYTF	TGTGCCAGCAGCCAAAACAGGTACACCGACAGTAGCTACACCTTC
TRBV7-6	TRBJ2-1	.	few	CASRRSRGDNEQFF	TGTGCCAGCAGACGTTCGCGGGGCGACAATGAGCAGTTCTTC
TRBV18	TRBJ2-5	TRBD1	.	CASSPQVQGDQETQYF	TGTGCCAGCTCACCACAGGTACAGGGGGACCAAGAGACCCAGTACTTC
TRBV5-4	TRBJ1-2	TRBD1	.	CASSPGTGRLSYGYTF	TGTGCCAGCAGCCCCGGGACAGGACGTCTTTCCTATGGCTACACCTTC
TRBV6-4	TRBJ2-3	TRBD1	.	CASSDSGGQGTDTQYF	TGTGCCAGCAGTGACTCTGGGGGACAGGGCACAGATACGCAGTATTTT
TRBV11-2	TRBJ2-5	.	.	CASSLMGGQKETQYF	TGTGCCAGCAGCTTAATGGGGGGACAGAAAGAGACCCAGTACTTC
TRBV27	TRBJ2-2	TRBD1	.	CASGTGSHGELFF	TGTGCCAGCGGGACAGGAAGTCACGGGGAGCTGTTTTTT
TRBV9	TRBJ1-2	TRBD1	few	CASSANRGPYYGYTF	TGTGCCAGCAGCGCCAACAGGGGGCCGTACTATGGCTACACCTTC
TRBV5-4	TRBJ2-3	TRBD1	.	CASSRDRGAGDTQYF	TGTGCCAGCAGCCGGGACAGGGGTGCAGGAGATACGCAGTATTTT
TRBV28	TRBJ2-7	.	.	CASSFPTFDQSSYEQYF	TGTGCCAGCAGTTTCCCCACTTTTGACCAGAGCTCCTACGAGCAGTACTTC
TRBV11-2	TRBJ2-1	.	.	CASSLGTNEQFF	TGTGCCAGCAGCTTAGGAACCAATGAGCAGTTCTTC
TRBV5-6	TRBJ1-3	.	.	CASSAGRGAGNTIYF	TGTGCCAGCAGCGCGGGACGGGGAGCTGGAAACACCATATATTTT
TRBV28	TRBJ2-3	.	.	CASSSGALDTQYF	TGTGCCAGCAGTTCCGGGGCCTTGGATACGCAGTATTTT
TRBV11-3	TRBJ2-7	.	.	CASSSGQSSYEQYF	TGTGCCAGCAGCTCTGGACAGAGCTCCTACGAGCAGTACTTC
TRBV14	TRBJ1-4	.	few	CASSHRETANEKLFF	TGTGCCAGCAGCCATCGTGAGACAGCTAATGAAAAACTGTTTTTT
TRBV5-4	TRBJ2-1	.	once	CASSLPGLYNEQFF	TGTGCCAGCAGCTTACCGGGACTTTACAATGAGCAGTTCTTC
TRBV10-3	TRBJ2-7	.	few	CAISDYGEQYF	TGTGCCATCAGTGATTACGGGGAGCAGTACTTC
TRBV18	TRBJ1-2	TRBD1	few	CASSPQGARGYTF	TGTGCCAGCTCACCACAGGGGGCTCGAGGCTACACCTTC
TRBV27	TRBJ1-5	TRBD1	.	CASSPGQGMSNQPQHF	TGTGCCAGCAGTCCTGGACAGGGGATGAGCAATCAGCCCCAGCATTTT
TRBV6-6	TRBJ2-3	.	.	CASSPGSLTQYF	TGTGCCAGCAGTCCAGGGTCCCTAACGCAGTATTTT
TRBV27	TRBJ2-7	.	once	CASSLSGLGNEQYF	TGTGCCAGCAGTTTATCGGGGCTTGGTAACGAGCAGTACTTC
TRBV18	TRBJ1-5	TRBD1	.	CASSPGTGDQPQHF	TGTGCCAGCTCACCTGGGACAGGGGATCAGCCCCAGCATTTT
TRBV4-3	TRBJ1-2	TRBD1	.	CASSQGGGRDYGYTF	TGCGCCAGCAGCCAAGGAGGGGGCAGGGACTATGGCTACACCTTC
TRBV5-6	TRBJ2-1	.	few	CASSLPSGGVYEQFF	TGTGCCAGCAGCTTGCCCTCCGGCGGGGTGTATGAGCAGTTCTTC
TRBV9	TRBJ1-1	TRBD1	.	CASSDGDSQNTEAFF	TGTGCCAGCAGCGACGGGGACAGCCAGAACACTGAAGCTTTCTTT
TRBV9	TRBJ2-5	.	.	CASSVALDTTKETQYF	TGTGCCAGCAGCGTAGCGCTCGACACGACCAAAGAGACCCAGTACTTC
TRBV5-1	TRBJ2-3	TRBD2	.	CASSAGLAGRGDTQYF	TGCGCCAGCAGCGCGGGACTAGCGGGGAGGGGAGATACGCAGTATTTT
TRBV7-2	TRBJ2-3	TRBD2	.	CASSLGTSGWSDTQYF	TGTGCCAGCAGCTTAGGGACTAGCGGGTGGTCAGATACGCAGTATTTT
TRBV19	TRBJ1-5	.	.	CASSKRDGHNQPQHF	TGTGCCAGTAGTAAAAGGGACGGACACAATCAGCCCCAGCATTTT
TRBV5-6	TRBJ2-7	.	once	CASSPRTTQPTYEQYF	TGTGCCAGCAGCCCGAGGACAACCCAACCTACCTACGAGCAGTACTTC
TRBV19	TRBJ1-1	.	.	CASSIVRGNGNTEAFF	TGTGCCAGTAGTATAGTGAGGGGGAACGGAAACACTGAAGCTTTCTTT
TRBV7-9	TRBJ2-5	TRBD1	.	CASSGTGQPLGETQYF	TGTGCCAGCAGCGGGACGGGACAGCCTTTGGGAGAGACCCAGTACTTC
TRBV18	TRBJ1-6	.	few	CASSHPDSPLHF	TGTGCCAGCTCACACCCAGATTCACCCCTCCACTTT
TRBV2	TRBJ1-2	.	.	CASSAQGYYGYTF	TGTGCCAGCAGTGCTCAGGGGTACTATGGCTACACCTTC
TRBV29-1	TRBJ1-1	TRBD1	few	CSASTGGYTEAFF	TGCAGCGCCTCGACAGGGGGATACACTGAAGCTTTCTTT
TRBV13	TRBJ2-7	TRBD1	.	CASSSGQGAYEQYF	TGTGCCAGCAGCTCGGGACAGGGGGCCTACGAGCAGTACTTC
TRBV9	TRBJ2-7	TRBD1	.	CASSSGTGAYEQYF	TGTGCCAGCAGCTCCGGGACAGGGGCCTACGAGCAGTACTTC
TRBV6-1	TRBJ2-1	TRBD1	.	CASSGTGVFEQFF	TGTGCCAGCAGCGGGACAGGGGTGTTTGAGCAGTTCTTC
TRBV19	TRBJ2-5	.	.	CASSPLSGLAETQYF	TGTGCCAGTAGTCCCTTATCGGGGCTAGCGGAGACCCAGTACTTC
TRBV7-9	TRBJ1-2	TRBD1	few	CASSLASTGSYGYTF	TGTGCCAGCAGCTTGGCCTCGACAGGGAGCTATGGCTACACCTTC
TRBV7-2	TRBJ1-1	TRBD1	.	CASSLEGRGLTEAFF	TGTGCCAGCAGCTTAGAAGGCAGGGGGCTCACTGAAGCTTTCTTT
TRBV28	TRBJ2-7	.	.	CASSSPIGNYEQYF	TGTGCCAGCAGTTCCCCAATCGGGAACTACGAGCAGTACTTC